Listed below are T cell receptor beta chains from one sample, sequenced in a study of brain T cells in children with intractable seizures. TCRdb's copy holds only in-frame clones and misses some; the assay was immunoSEQ multiplex PCR. The sample shows 50,000 to 80,000 clones, roughly 95% of them seen only once. Sequencing was performed on peripheral blood, taken at surgery. These receptors were taken from a boy under two years old with focal cortical dysplasia and intractable seizures. Each CDR3 is given with its conserved first and last residue. A D gene is named only where the DNA matches it firmly. The listing skips clone size in some rows; elsewhere it reads once, few, many or a size class.

TRBD2	TRBV9	TRBJ2-7	-	CASSVEAGATYEQYF	TGTGCCAGCAGCGTAGAAGCGGGAGCCACCTACGAGCAGTACTTC
-	TRBV3-1/TRBV3-2	TRBJ2-2	-	CASSQDPVTHLNTGELFF	TGTGCCAGCAGCCAAGATCCTGTGACTCACCTAAACACCGGGGAGCTGTTTTTT
-	TRBV6-2/TRBV6-3	TRBJ1-2	-	CASSYQGNGYTF	TGTGCCAGCAGTTACCAGGGAAATGGCTACACCTTC
-	TRBV5-5	TRBJ1-6	-	CASSYDQNSPLHF	TGTGCCAGCAGCTACGACCAGAATTCACCCCTCCACTTT
-	TRBV5-6	TRBJ1-4	-	CASLHPGANEKLFF	TGTGCCAGCCTCCACCCAGGGGCTAATGAAAAACTGTTTTTT
TRBD1	TRBV6-2/TRBV6-3	TRBJ2-7	-	CASSYLTGRLPSYEQYF	TGTGCCAGCAGTTATCTGACAGGGCGGCTGCCCTCCTACGAGCAGTACTTC
-	TRBV27	TRBJ1-1	-	CASSFAGENTEAFF	TGTGCCAGCAGTTTCGCCGGCGAGAACACTGAAGCTTTCTTT
-	TRBV11-2	TRBJ2-2	-	CASSKPGELFF	TGTGCCAGCAGCAAGCCCGGGGAGCTGTTTTTT
-	TRBV12-3/TRBV12-4	TRBJ2-7	-	CASSSAWYEQYF	TGTGCCAGCAGTTCCGCTTGGTACGAGCAGTACTTC
-	TRBV4-1	TRBJ2-7	-	CASSQVVGTYEQYF	TGCGCCAGCAGCCAAGTCGTAGGCACCTACGAGCAGTACTTC
TRBD2	TRBV7-2	TRBJ2-4	once	CASSFEAGGSAKNIQYF	TGTGCCAGCAGCTTCGAAGCGGGGGGAAGTGCCAAAAACATTCAGTACTTC
-	TRBV2	TRBJ2-7	-	CASRPLALPYEQYF	TGTGCCAGCCGCCCGCTAGCGCTTCCCTACGAGCAGTACTTC
TRBD1	TRBV5-4	TRBJ2-2	-	CASSLGGQGSLLNTGELFF	TGTGCCAGCAGCTTGGGGGGACAGGGGAGTTTGTTGAACACCGGGGAGCTGTTTTTT
-	TRBV7-2	TRBJ2-3	-	CASSSPPGPDTQYF	TGTGCCAGCAGCTCCCCCCCCGGCCCAGATACGCAGTATTTT
TRBD2	TRBV9	TRBJ2-3	-	CASSALPTSGHTDTQYF	TGTGCCAGCAGCGCTCTCCCCACTAGCGGACACACAGATACGCAGTATTTT
-	TRBV5-1	TRBJ1-1	once	CASSSSTAMNTEAFF	TGCGCCAGCAGCTCCTCCACGGCTATGAACACTGAAGCTTTCTTT
TRBD1	TRBV15	TRBJ1-4	-	CATSRGQRGEKLFF	TGTGCCACCAGCAGGGGACAGCGAGGGGAAAAACTGTTTTTT
TRBD2	TRBV5-1	TRBJ2-3	-	CASSYTLRTSGGADTQYF	TGCGCCAGCAGTTACACCCTGCGGACTAGCGGGGGGGCAGATACGCAGTATTTT
-	TRBV19	TRBJ2-2	-	CASSPYSTGELFF	TGTGCCAGTAGTCCATACTCCACCGGGGAGCTGTTTTTT
TRBD2	TRBV7-2	TRBJ2-2	-	CASSPRTSGSYHGELFF	TGTGCCAGCAGCCCCAGGACTAGCGGGAGTTATCACGGGGAGCTGTTTTTT